This T cell receptor (beta chain) is drawn from a study of cytomegalovirus exposure and HLA in healthy donors. PCR employed 60 Vbeta and 13 Jbeta primers. The repertoire was sequenced with immunoSEQ multiplex PCR; TCRdb's copy has only in-frame clones and lacks some. The sample lists 130,000 to 150,000 clones, roughly 80% occurring once. Concerning this clone itself: Its target is unknown. A read error may produce the germline difference seen at one junction end.

Germline V CDR1 and CDR2: LNHDA, SQIVND (reference sequence). This CDR3 region has 13 residues. Regarding the study as a whole: V- and J-gene trimming in TCR beta was tied to a missense DCLRE1C variant by an analysis performed later. In a later analysis, across HLA loci, associated TCR counts were highest for DRB1, lowest for HLA-C.

The sequence was collected from a woman aged 25 to 39 in good health and CMV-seronegative. The sequenced sample consisted of PBMCs. The V gene is TRBV19, the J gene TRBJ2-1; D perhaps matches TRBD2 (6 bases). The CDR3 DNA follows: TGTGCCAGCAGTAGCGGTTCCTACAATGAGCAGTTCTTC. Translated: CASSSGSYNEQFF. Using reference TRBV19 and TRBJ2-1 for the parts outside the CDR3, the full variable domain is DGGITQSPKYLFRKEGQNVTLSCEQNLNHDAMYWYRQDPGQGLRLIYYSQIVNDFQKGDIAEGYSVSREKKESFPLTVTSAQKNPTAFYLCASSSGSYNEQFFGPGTRLTVL.